This TCR beta chain was recovered during a study of T cells in Graves' hyperthyroidism and ophthalmopathy. Overall study: Peripheral blood draws took place at initial diagnosis, ahead of any treatment. Regarding the study as a whole: Model predictions of ophthalmopathy came a median approximately 6 months before onset. Among thyroid clonotypes expanded above 0.001, most also appeared in blood.

Diagnosing involved the use of clinical symptoms, serum thyroxine and TRAb, thyroid ultrasound and orbital computed tomography. RNA transcripts served as the template for amplifying TCR beta CDR3 regions. HTBI primers were employed in a first-round RT-PCR of the TCR CDR3. Each CDR3 protein gets one entry after TCRdb re-called the multiplex PCR reads with MiXCR. The table records over 300,000 distinct CDR3 sequences, roughly 13% of them present only once. At least ten counts were recorded for this clonotype. Its matching antigen is unknown. Trimming stripped 3 bases from V and 4 bases from J, with 18 bases between. The CDR3 contains 16 residues.

The chain uses TRBV12-3 or TRBV12-4 and TRBJ2-5; possible D gene TRBD2, 6 bases. The receptor's source is a woman aged 55-69 years with Graves' hyperthyroidism. Sample: blood. The CDR3 DNA reads TGTGCCAGCAGTTTCTATAACGGGGGTGTCGGAGAGACCCAGTACTTC. This translates into CASSFYNGGVGETQYF.